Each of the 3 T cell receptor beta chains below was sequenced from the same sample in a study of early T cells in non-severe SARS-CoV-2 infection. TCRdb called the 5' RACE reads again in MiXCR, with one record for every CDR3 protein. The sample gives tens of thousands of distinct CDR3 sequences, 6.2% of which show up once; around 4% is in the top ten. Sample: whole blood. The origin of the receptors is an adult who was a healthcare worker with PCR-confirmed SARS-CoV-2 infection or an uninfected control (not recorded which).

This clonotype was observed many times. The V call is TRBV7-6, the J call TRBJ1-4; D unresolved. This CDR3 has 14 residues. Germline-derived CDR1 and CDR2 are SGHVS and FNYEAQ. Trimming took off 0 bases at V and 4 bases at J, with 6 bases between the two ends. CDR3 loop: CASSLAEHNEKLFF. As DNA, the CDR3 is TGTGCCAGCAGCTTAGCGGAACATAATGAAAAACTGTTTTTT.

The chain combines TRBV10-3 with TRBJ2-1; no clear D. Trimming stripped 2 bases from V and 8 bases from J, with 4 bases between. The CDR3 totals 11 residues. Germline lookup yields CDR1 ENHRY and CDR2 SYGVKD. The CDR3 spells CAISERYEQFF. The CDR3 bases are TGTGCCATCAGTGAGCGCTATGAGCAGTTCTTC.

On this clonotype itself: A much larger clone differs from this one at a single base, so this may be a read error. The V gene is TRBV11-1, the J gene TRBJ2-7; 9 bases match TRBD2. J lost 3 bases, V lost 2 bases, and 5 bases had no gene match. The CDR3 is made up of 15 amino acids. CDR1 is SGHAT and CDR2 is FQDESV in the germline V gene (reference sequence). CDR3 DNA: TGTGCCAGCAGCTTACGTAGCGGGGGATTCTACGAGCAGTACTTC. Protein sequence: CASSLRSGGFYEQYF.